The sequence of this T cell receptor (beta chain) was determined in a study of metastatic and nonmetastatic thyroid tumors (dated by TCRdb to the early 2020s). Notes on the research overall: The researchers compared repertoires between peripheral blood samples and tumor or nodule tissue samples from patients with malignant or benign thyroid disease.

Its CDR3 holds 16 amino acids, cysteine through phenylalanine. Left in the record is the CDR3 DNA by itself, 48 bases read in frame from the first base. V has 6 bases trimmed and J has 9 bases trimmed; junction bases matching no gene number 15. The germline V gene supplies CDR1 MNHNS and CDR2 SASEGT. The library relied on PCR. The instrument was an Illumina HiSeq 4000. High-throughput sequencing was used to profile the TCR beta-chain CDR3 region of each patient. In the authors' own workflow: CDR3 differences across clinicopathological groups were used to build a classifier for discriminating distant-metastatic papillary thyroid cancer patients. Repertoire diversity was assessed with the Shannon index, and tumor-blood repertoire similarity with the Morisita-Horn index. The raw public reads went through TCRdb reprocessing: fastp at Q25, MiXCR clone calling, in-frame beta chains kept. The authors' filters were not applied to this entry. The sample records 24,000 or so clones, 15% to 20% of which are singletons. The top ten clones comprise about 4.6% of the sample.

No patient had received any treatment before thyroid surgery. Patient clinical samples collected from about 2011 to 2018 were retrospectively analysed using T-cell receptor beta sequencing. Summary of the overall study and its limitations: In both blood and tumor samples, TCR beta diversity was reported to be significantly higher in malignant tumors than in benign nodules.

This clone is characterized as medium-sized (0.01 to 0.1%). Its recognized antigen is unknown. Per-base quality was not reported, and no clone a single base away is much larger than it. The sequenced material came from blood. The TCR was taken from a male donor with papillary thyroid cancer or a benign thyroid nodule (not recorded which). Some clones in this sample may be carry-over from other donors' samples. The chain links TRBV6-1 with TRBJ2-1, and TRBD1 matches 9 of the central bases. The CDR3 loop reads CASRMTGGPLATEQFF. The DNA sequence is given as TGTGCCAGCAGGATGACAGGGGGACCTTTAGCTACTGAGCAGTTCTTC.